Listed below are T cell receptor beta chains from one sample, sequenced in a study of T cells in localized non-small cell lung cancer. Here immunoSEQ multiplex PCR was the method, and the copy in TCRdb shows in-frame clones only, minus some. The sample contains roughly 61,000 clones, around 81% of which appear only once. Sequenced here: PBMCs, sampled before any cancer treatment. The receptors come from a man aged 40-75 years with stage II lung adenocarcinoma. Each CDR3 is given with its conserved first and last residue. A D gene is named only where the DNA matches it firmly. Size tells how often a clone was seen (once, few, many) or the class of an expanded clone, and some rows leave it out.

CDR3aa	CDR3nt	d_gene	v_gene	j_gene	abundance
CASSPMLGIAGESTDTQYF	TGTGCCAGCAGCCCTATGCTTGGAATAGCGGGAGAAAGCACGGATACGCAGTATTTT	TRBD2	TRBV7-9	TRBJ2-3	once
CASSPPTGGFDYGYTF	TGTGCCAGCTCACCACCTACAGGGGGCTTCGACTATGGCTACACCTTC	TRBD1	TRBV18	TRBJ1-2	-
CSVARDSNQPQHF	TGCAGCGTTGCCCGGGACAGTAATCAGCCCCAGCATTTT	TRBD1	TRBV29-1	TRBJ1-5	-
CASSLTTGPYEQYF	TGTGCCAGCAGCTTAACGACAGGTCCCTACGAGCAGTACTTC	-	TRBV7-2	TRBJ2-7	-
CASSRDREQPQHF	TGTGCCAGCAGCCGGGACAGGGAACAGCCCCAGCATTTT	TRBD1	TRBV2	TRBJ1-5	few
CASSVQGTNEKLFF	TGTGCCAGCAGCGTACAGGGTACTAATGAAAAACTGTTTTTT	-	TRBV5-4	TRBJ1-4	-
CATGQGNAGELFF	TGTGCCACCGGGCAGGGAAACGCCGGGGAGCTGTTTTTT	-	TRBV13	TRBJ2-2	-
CASSLTGTISYEQYF	TGTGCCAGCAGCCTAACCGGGACCATCTCCTACGAGCAGTACTTC	-	TRBV5-5	TRBJ2-7	-
CASSLWVSGTDTQYF	TGTGCCAGCAGCTTATGGGTTAGCGGCACAGATACGCAGTATTTT	-	TRBV7-2	TRBJ2-3	-
CASSPPYQPQHF	TGCGCCAGCAGTCCACCTTATCAGCCCCAGCATTTT	-	TRBV23-1	TRBJ1-5	few
CASSYQPNQPQHF	TGTGCCAGCAGTTACCAACCCAATCAGCCCCAGCATTTT	-	TRBV6-5	TRBJ1-5	-
CASSPSSGSLYNEQFF	TGTGCCAGCAGTCCCTCTAGCGGGAGTCTCTACAATGAGCAGTTCTTC	TRBD2	TRBV25-1	TRBJ2-1	once
CASSLGQGGNEKLFF	TGTGCCAGCAGCTTGGGACAGGGTGGAAATGAAAAACTGTTTTTT	TRBD1	TRBV5-4	TRBJ1-4	few
CASSARGPGETQYF	TGTGCCAGCAGTGCCAGGGGGCCCGGTGAGACCCAGTACTTC	TRBD1	TRBV6-1	TRBJ2-5	-
CASSARDLIDEAFF	TGTGCCAGCAGCGCCCGGGACCTTATAGATGAAGCTTTCTTT	-	TRBV9	TRBJ1-1	-
CASSREANPNQPQHF	TGTGCCAGCTCTCGAGAGGCTAATCCGAATCAGCCCCAGCATTTT	-	TRBV2	TRBJ1-5	many
CASSLADRNNEKLFF	TGCGCCAGCAGCCTGGCCGACAGGAATAATGAAAAACTGTTTTTT	-	TRBV5-1	TRBJ1-4	once
CAWSGGTDTQYF	TGTGCCTGGAGCGGGGGCACAGATACGCAGTATTTT	-	TRBV30	TRBJ2-3	-
CASSLTGGYVNTEAFF	TGTGCCAGCAGCTTGACAGGGGGCTACGTGAACACTGAAGCTTTCTTT	TRBD1	TRBV5-8	TRBJ1-1	-
CASRTDRGTEAFF	TGTGCCAGTAGGACAGATCGGGGGACTGAAGCTTTCTTT	-	TRBV19	TRBJ1-1	-